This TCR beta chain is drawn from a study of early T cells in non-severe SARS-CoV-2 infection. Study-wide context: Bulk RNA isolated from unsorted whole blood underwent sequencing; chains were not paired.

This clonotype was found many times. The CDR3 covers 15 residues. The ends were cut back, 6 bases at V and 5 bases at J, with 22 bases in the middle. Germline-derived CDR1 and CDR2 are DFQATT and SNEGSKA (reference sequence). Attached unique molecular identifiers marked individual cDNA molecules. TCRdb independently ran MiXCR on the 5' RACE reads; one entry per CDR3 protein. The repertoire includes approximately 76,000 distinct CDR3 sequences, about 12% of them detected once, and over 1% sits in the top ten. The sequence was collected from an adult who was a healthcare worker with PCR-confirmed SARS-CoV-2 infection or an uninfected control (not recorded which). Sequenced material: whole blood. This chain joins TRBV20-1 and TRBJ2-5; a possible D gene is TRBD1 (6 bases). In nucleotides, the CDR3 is TGCAGTGCCGAGGGGGTCGGGATCGCGGTGGAGACCCAGTACTTC. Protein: CSAEGVGIAVETQYF.